Each of the 14 T cell receptor beta chains below was sequenced from the same sample in a study of shared clonotypes between healthy human individuals (dated by TCRdb to the early 2020s). CD8 naive samples were obtained by positive selection for CCR7 among CD45RO-negative cells, yielding a CD45RA+CCR7+ population from which TemRA cells were excluded. The library was produced with the immunoSEQ multiplex PCR assay. TCRdb stores this immuneACCESS table with in-frame sequences only. Part of the clones is absent; in the studies checked, under half of the shortfall reflects unresolved V genes, and no reason is known for the rest. Within this sample are hundreds of thousands of clones, with roughly 98% of them counted one time only. Approximately 0.3% of the sample is held by the ten biggest clonotypes. Sequenced material: naive CD8+ T cells sorted from blood. The cell subset or site label, as the study defines it: CD45RA+CCR7+. The origin of the receptors is a man aged 25-40 years in good health.

The chain joins TRBV19 to TRBJ1-1; D remains ambiguous. With 5 bases removed from V and 0 bases from J, the gap between germline ends came to 13 bases. CDR1 is LNHDA and CDR2 is SQIVND in the germline V gene (reference sequence). This CDR3 spans 15 amino acids. CDR3 DNA sequence: TGTGCCAGTAGTCCACAGCTGTTCTTGAACACTGAAGCTTTCTTT. Translated, it gives CASSPQLFLNTEAFF.

The chain combines TRBV4-2 with TRBJ1-4, with unresolved D. The CDR3 length is 13 residues. The germline CDR1 and CDR2 sequences are LGHNA and YNFKEQ. V lost 0 bases, J lost 5 bases, and 4 bases lay in between. CDR3 in amino acids: CASSQDLNEKLFF. The CDR3 DNA sequence: TGTGCCAGCAGCCAAGATCTGAATGAAAAACTGTTTTTT.

This rearrangement joins TRBV9 to TRBJ2-2; 8 nucleotides match TRBD1. In germline, CDR1 is SGDLS, CDR2 YYNGEE. After removal of 5 bases from V and 7 bases from J, the junction contained 7 bases not matched to a gene. This CDR3 has 14 amino acids. CDR3 amino acids: CASSLRGPVGELFF. For the CDR3, the DNA is TGTGCCAGCAGTCTCAGGGGGCCGGTCGGGGAGCTGTTTTTT.

The rearrangement links TRBV5-6 to TRBJ2-5; D possibly matches TRBD1 or TRBD2 (6 bases each). The CDR3 loop spans 17 amino acids. Trimming pared 4 bases from V and 7 bases from J, leaving 26 bases between. Germline-derived CDR1 and CDR2 are SGHDT and YYEEEE. The CDR3 DNA follows: TGTGCCAGCAGCGAACACGGGGGCAAGGGCAGGGGTGGGACCCAGTACTTC. It specifies CASSEHGGKGRGGTQYF.

The gene calls are TRBV28 and TRBJ2-7; TRBD1 agrees at 10 bases. This CDR3 contains 17 residues. V lost 6 bases to trimming and J lost 2 bases; unmatched junction nucleotides: 13. Germline CDR1 is MDHEN and CDR2 is SYDVKM. The CDR3 loop is CASSPGQGPTVPYEQYF. In DNA, the CDR3 is TGTGCCAGCAGCCCGGGACAGGGGCCTACGGTCCCCTACGAGCAGTACTTC. The whole variable domain, filled in from reference TRBV28 and TRBJ2-7, reads DVKVTQSSRYLVKRTGEKVFLECVQDMDHENMFWYRQDPGLGLRLIYFSYDVKMKEKGDIPEGYSVSREKKERFSLILESASTNQTSMYLCASSPGQGPTVPYEQYFGPGTRLTVT.

CDR3 nucleotide sequence: TGCGCCAGCAGCTTGAGTAAACTTAGCGGGATCACAGATACGCAGTATTTT. This translates into CASSLSKLSGITDTQYF. The chain couples TRBV5-1 to TRBJ2-3; 8 bases fit TRBD2. Germline lookup yields CDR1 SGHRS and CDR2 YFSETQ. Trimming removed 1 base from V and 2 bases from J; junction bases left unmatched: 9. The CDR3 consists of 17 residues. Full variable domain (remainder filled in from reference TRBV5-1 and TRBJ2-3): KAGVTQTPRYLIKTRGQQVTLSCSPISGHRSVSWYQQTPGQGLQFLFEYFSETQRNKGNFPGRFSGRQFSNSRSEMNVSTLELGDSALYLCASSLSKLSGITDTQYFGPGTRLTVL.

The V and J genes are TRBV11-2 and TRBJ2-3; D is perhaps TRBD2 (6 bases). Germline-derived CDR1 and CDR2 are SGHAT and FQNNGV. The CDR3 length is 14 residues. Between the trimmed V and J ends, which lost 5 bases and 4 bases, there was a span of 13 bases. The DNA for the CDR3 is TGTGCCAGCAGCCTTTGGCCGGGAGCAGATACGCAGTATTTT. Residues: CASSLWPGADTQYF.

This clone was seen a single time. Other DNA sequences in this specimen translate into the identical CDR3. The V gene is TRBV7-6, the J gene TRBJ1-1; D uncertain. Per the germline V gene, CDR1 is SGHVS and CDR2 is FNYEAQ. The CDR3 is 14 residues long. V dropped 1 base and J dropped 2 bases, with 8 bases sitting between them. CDR3 region: CASSLGGLNTEAFF. In nucleotides, the CDR3 is TGTGCCAGCAGCTTAGGGGGTTTAAACACTGAAGCTTTCTTT.

This clone was observed once. This chain connects TRBV11-2 to TRBJ2-1; D is undetermined. This CDR3 is 15 amino acids long. V gave up 5 bases and J gave up 0 bases, with 11 bases separating them. Germline V gene sequence: CDR1 SGHAT, CDR2 FQNNGV. In DNA, the CDR3 is TGTGCCAGCAGCCCGGAATGGAGCTCCTACAATGAGCAGTTCTTC. It is translated as CASSPEWSSYNEQFF.

This clone appeared a single time. The rearrangement uses TRBV11-3 and TRBJ2-5, with D unclear. This CDR3 region has 13 residues. Germline values: CDR1 SGHNT, CDR2 YENEEA. The V gene lost 5 bases and the J gene lost 5 bases, with 12 bases spanning the gap. CDR3 nucleotide sequence: TGTGCCAGCAGCGATCGGTTCCATGAGACCCAGTACTTC. This sequence encodes CASSDRFHETQYF.

The V gene is TRBV27, the J gene TRBJ2-3, with TRBD2 identical over 13 bases. CDR3 length equals 15 residues. Germline V gives CDR1 MNHEY, CDR2 SMNVEV (reference sequence). Losses at the gene ends were 6 bases for V and 6 bases for J; bases not matched to a gene: 6. The CDR3 spells CASSSLAGGSDTQYF. CDR3 nucleotide sequence: TGTGCCAGCAGCTCACTAGCGGGAGGGTCGGATACGCAGTATTTT.

This chain connects TRBV6-6 to TRBJ2-7; D remains ambiguous. The germline CDR1 and CDR2 sequences are MNHNY and SVGAGI (reference sequence). The CDR3 is 13 amino acids. V was clipped by 4 bases and J by 2 bases, with 9 bases between them. As DNA, the CDR3 is TGTGCCAGCAGTTTTGCGGCCGCCTACGAGCAGTACTTC. Protein: CASSFAAAYEQYF.

This chain uses TRBV27 with TRBJ1-2; TRBD1 is a possible D gene (6 bases). The CDR3 totals 12 residues. V lost 7 bases to trimming and J lost 7 bases, with 13 bases between them. The germline V gene encodes CDR1 MNHEY and CDR2 SMNVEV (reference sequence). CDR3 sequence: CASKQGGSGYTF. The CDR3 DNA follows: TGTGCCAGCAAACAGGGAGGAAGTGGCTACACCTTC.

The chain carries TRBV5-1 and TRBJ1-4; 7 bases fit TRBD1. V was clipped by 4 bases and J by 6 bases; unmatched bases: 6. The CDR3 runs to 14 residues. Germline-derived CDR1 and CDR2 are SGHRS and YFSETQ. CDR3 protein: CASSHRGQDEKLFF. For the CDR3, the DNA is TGCGCCAGCAGCCATAGGGGGCAGGATGAAAAACTGTTTTTT.